A selection of T cell receptor beta chains follows, all from one sample in a study of blood T cell repertoires in COVID-19. Sequencing was performed with immunoSEQ multiplex PCR; in TCRdb, only in-frame clones are kept and a portion is missing. The repertoire has approximately 200,000 clones, approximately 84% of them found once; the top ten carry 3%. The sequenced material came from peripheral blood. The receptors stem from a woman in her 30s who had recovered from COVID-19. Both conserved end residues are part of each CDR3. Clone size, where shown, is once, few, many, or a class for clones that have expanded.

cdr3_aa: CASSLGRGLDYEQYF; cdr3_length: 15; v_call: TRBV5-1; clone_size: NA; j_call: TRBJ2-7
cdr3_aa: CASSLALQGGKLFF; cdr3_length: 14; v_call: TRBV7-2; clone_size: NA; j_call: TRBJ1-4
cdr3_aa: CASSPHPAGLIDNEQFF; cdr3_length: 17; v_call: TRBV9; clone_size: once; j_call: TRBJ2-1
cdr3_aa: CASSLYRTGDYEQYF; cdr3_length: 15; v_call: TRBV28; clone_size: NA; j_call: TRBJ2-7
cdr3_aa: CASSSRDTAYEQYF; cdr3_length: 14; v_call: TRBV7-9; clone_size: NA; j_call: TRBJ2-7
cdr3_aa: CATSDFRYGYTF; cdr3_length: 12; v_call: TRBV24-1; clone_size: NA; j_call: TRBJ1-2
cdr3_aa: CASSHGQEAFF; cdr3_length: 11; v_call: TRBV19; clone_size: NA; j_call: TRBJ1-1
cdr3_aa: CSASSRLAGLSAHEQFF; cdr3_length: 17; v_call: TRBV20-1; clone_size: NA; j_call: TRBJ2-1
cdr3_aa: CASSLVWQGAGNEQFF; cdr3_length: 16; v_call: TRBV5-1; clone_size: NA; j_call: TRBJ2-1
cdr3_aa: CASSLTGGVQETQYF; cdr3_length: 15; v_call: TRBV28; clone_size: NA; j_call: TRBJ2-5
cdr3_aa: CASSPGGRDRAYEQYF; cdr3_length: 16; v_call: TRBV5-1; clone_size: once; j_call: TRBJ2-7
cdr3_aa: CAWSIGGRQEKLFF; cdr3_length: 14; v_call: TRBV30; clone_size: NA; j_call: TRBJ1-4
cdr3_aa: CASSMSQVQSNQPQHF; cdr3_length: 16; v_call: TRBV19; clone_size: NA; j_call: TRBJ1-5
cdr3_aa: CASSAYSGTSGKRYEQYF; cdr3_length: 18; v_call: TRBV5-1; clone_size: NA; j_call: TRBJ2-7
cdr3_aa: CASSLSYSHNYGYTF; cdr3_length: 15; v_call: TRBV28; clone_size: NA; j_call: TRBJ1-2
cdr3_aa: CASSPWGHKNIQYF; cdr3_length: 14; v_call: TRBV18; clone_size: NA; j_call: TRBJ2-4
cdr3_aa: CAIRQGLEQPQHF; cdr3_length: 13; v_call: TRBV10-3; clone_size: NA; j_call: TRBJ1-5
cdr3_aa: CASSGFEGESSGNTIYF; cdr3_length: 17; v_call: TRBV10-1; clone_size: NA; j_call: TRBJ1-3
cdr3_aa: CASSQELPGLVYYEQYF; cdr3_length: 17; v_call: TRBV4-1; clone_size: once; j_call: TRBJ2-7
cdr3_aa: CASSYSIQGDYGYTF; cdr3_length: 15; v_call: TRBV6-5; clone_size: NA; j_call: TRBJ1-2
cdr3_aa: CASSLTSGRANEQFF; cdr3_length: 15; v_call: TRBV11-3; clone_size: NA; j_call: TRBJ2-1
cdr3_aa: CAWSGMETQYF; cdr3_length: 11; v_call: TRBV30; clone_size: NA; j_call: TRBJ2-5
cdr3_aa: CASSSQAFNEQFF; cdr3_length: 13; v_call: TRBV7-2; clone_size: NA; j_call: TRBJ2-1
cdr3_aa: CASSALFVRGYTF; cdr3_length: 13; v_call: TRBV7-8; clone_size: NA; j_call: TRBJ1-2